This T cell receptor beta chain stems from a study of blood T cell repertoires in COVID-19. Study-wide context: The analysed material was cDNA or gDNA that came from T cells, B-cell-depleted T cells, or PBMCs.

The germline V gene has CDR1 SGHRS and CDR2 YFSETQ. This CDR3 contains 14 residues. V was trimmed by 4 bases and J by 5 bases, leaving 13 bases between them. Original handling: Scientists estimated how many nucleated cells there were by amplifying reference gene primers. Measured with immunoSEQ multiplex PCR; TCRdb has only the in-frame clones, and not every one. From that table come the V and J calls and clone size; the DNA was used to work out D and trimming. The table has almost 300,000 clones, roughly 91% seen once. Sequenced input: peripheral blood. The receptor was isolated from a woman aged 30 to 39 with COVID-19, enrolled during active disease. The V call is TRBV5-1, the J call TRBJ1-5, with D maybe TRBD1 (5 bases). The CDR3 coding sequence is TGCGCCAGCAGCCCCGGAGGGGTTGATCAGCCCCAGCATTTT. It is translated as CASSPGGVDQPQHF.